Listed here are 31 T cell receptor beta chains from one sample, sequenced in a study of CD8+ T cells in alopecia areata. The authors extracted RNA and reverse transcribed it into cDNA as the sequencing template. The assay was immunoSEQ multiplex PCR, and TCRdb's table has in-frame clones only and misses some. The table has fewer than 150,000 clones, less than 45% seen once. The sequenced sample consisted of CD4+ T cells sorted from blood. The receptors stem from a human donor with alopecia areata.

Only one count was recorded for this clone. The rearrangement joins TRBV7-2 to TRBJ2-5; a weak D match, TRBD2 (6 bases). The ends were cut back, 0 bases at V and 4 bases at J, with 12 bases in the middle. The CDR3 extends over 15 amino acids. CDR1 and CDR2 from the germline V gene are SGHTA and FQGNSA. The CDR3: CASSLAGAGGETQYF. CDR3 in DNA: TGTGCCAGCAGCTTAGCAGGGGCCGGGGGAGAGACCCAGTACTTC.

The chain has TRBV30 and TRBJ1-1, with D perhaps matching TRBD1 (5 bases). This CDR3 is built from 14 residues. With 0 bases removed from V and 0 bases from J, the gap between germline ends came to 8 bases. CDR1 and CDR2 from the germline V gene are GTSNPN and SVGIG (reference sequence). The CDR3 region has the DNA TGTGCCTGGAGTGTCGGCAGGGTGAACACTGAAGCTTTCTTT. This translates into CAWSVGRVNTEAFF. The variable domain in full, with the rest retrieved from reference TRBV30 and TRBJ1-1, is SQTIHQWPATLVQPVGSPLSLECTVEGTSNPNLYWYRQAAGRGLQLLFYSVGIGQISSEVPQNLSASRPQDRQFILSSKKLLLSDSGFYLCAWSVGRVNTEAFFGQGTRLTVV.

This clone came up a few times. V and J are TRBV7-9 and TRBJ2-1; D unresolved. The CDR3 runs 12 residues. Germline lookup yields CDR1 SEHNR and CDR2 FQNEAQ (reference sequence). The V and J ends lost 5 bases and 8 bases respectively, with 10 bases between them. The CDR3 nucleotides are TGTGCCAGCAGCCCCCGAGGAGATGAGCAGTTCTTC. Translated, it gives CASSPRGDEQFF.

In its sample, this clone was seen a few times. The CDR3 DNA reads TGTGCCAGTAGTTCCACAGGGGGCGATGGCTACACCTTC. Translation gives CASSSTGGDGYTF. This chain uses TRBV19 with TRBJ1-2, with TRBD1 matching over 9 bases. The CDR3 sequence is 13 residues long. With V trimmed by 5 bases and J by 6 bases, 4 bases remained unmatched. The germline V gene encodes CDR1 LNHDA and CDR2 SQIVND (reference sequence). The full variable domain, with the rest looked up from reference TRBV19 and TRBJ1-2, is DGGITQSPKYLFRKEGQNVTLSCEQNLNHDAMYWYRQDPGQGLRLIYYSQIVNDFQKGDIAEGYSVSREKKESFPLTVTSAQKNPTAFYLCASSSTGGDGYTFGSGTRLTVV.

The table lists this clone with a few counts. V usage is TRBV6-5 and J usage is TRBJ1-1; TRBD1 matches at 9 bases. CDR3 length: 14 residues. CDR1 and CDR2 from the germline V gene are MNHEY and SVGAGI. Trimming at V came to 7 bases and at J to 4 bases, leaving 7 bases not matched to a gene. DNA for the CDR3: TGTGCCAGCACCAAGGACAGGGGAGGCACTGAAGCTTTCTTT. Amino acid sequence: CASTKDRGGTEAFF.

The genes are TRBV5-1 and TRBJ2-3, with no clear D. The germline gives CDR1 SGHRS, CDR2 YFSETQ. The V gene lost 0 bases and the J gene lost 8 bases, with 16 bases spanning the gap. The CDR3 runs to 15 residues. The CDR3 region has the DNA TGCGCCAGCAGCTTGGGAGGCGAGAACGCGGCTACGCAGTATTTT. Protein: CASSLGGENAATQYF.

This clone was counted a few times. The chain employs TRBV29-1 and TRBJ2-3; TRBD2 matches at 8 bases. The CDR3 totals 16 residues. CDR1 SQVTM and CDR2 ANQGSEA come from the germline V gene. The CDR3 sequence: CRDPLRRAGGADTQYF. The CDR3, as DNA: TGCAGGGACCCTCTTCGAAGGGCCGGGGGGGCAGATACGCAGTATTTT.

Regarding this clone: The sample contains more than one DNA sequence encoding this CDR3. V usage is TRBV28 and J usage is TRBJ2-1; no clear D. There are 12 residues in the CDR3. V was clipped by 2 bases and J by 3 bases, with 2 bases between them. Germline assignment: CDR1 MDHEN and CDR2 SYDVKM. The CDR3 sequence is CASSLGYNEQFF. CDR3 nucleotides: TGTGCCAGCAGTTTAGGCTACAATGAGCAGTTCTTC.

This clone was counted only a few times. The CDR3 nucleotides read TGTGCCAGCAGCTTTGGTTATCTAGCGGAACAAGAGACCCAGTACTTC. Translating it yields CASSFGYLAEQETQYF. This chain links TRBV7-9 with TRBJ2-5, with 7 bases that match TRBD2. Germline trimming cut 3 bases from V and 2 bases from J; bases unmatched to any gene: 9. Germline V gene data show CDR1 as SEHNR and CDR2 as FQNEAQ (reference sequence). CDR3 size: 16 residues.

CDR3 amino acids: CASSLNTGELFF. The DNA of the CDR3 is TGTGCCAGCAGCTTGAACACCGGGGAGCTGTTTTTT. The chain joins TRBV5-5 to TRBJ2-2; D gene ambiguous. Germline-derived CDR1 and CDR2 are SGHKS and YYEKEE (reference sequence). The CDR3 covers 12 residues. The germline V and J ends were trimmed by 1 base and 2 bases, with 0 bases remaining between them.

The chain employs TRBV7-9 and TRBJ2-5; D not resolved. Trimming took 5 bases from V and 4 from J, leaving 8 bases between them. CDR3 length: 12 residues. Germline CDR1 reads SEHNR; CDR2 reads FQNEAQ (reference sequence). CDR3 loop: CASSGRGETQYF. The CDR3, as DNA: TGTGCCAGCAGCGGCCGCGGAGAGACCCAGTACTTC.

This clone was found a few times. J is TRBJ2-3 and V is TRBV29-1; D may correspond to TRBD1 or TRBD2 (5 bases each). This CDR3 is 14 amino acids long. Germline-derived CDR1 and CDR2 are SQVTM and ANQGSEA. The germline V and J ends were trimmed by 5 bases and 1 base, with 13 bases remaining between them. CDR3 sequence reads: CSVRKVGGTDTQYF. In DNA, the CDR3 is TGCAGCGTTAGGAAGGTGGGGGGCACAGATACGCAGTATTTT.

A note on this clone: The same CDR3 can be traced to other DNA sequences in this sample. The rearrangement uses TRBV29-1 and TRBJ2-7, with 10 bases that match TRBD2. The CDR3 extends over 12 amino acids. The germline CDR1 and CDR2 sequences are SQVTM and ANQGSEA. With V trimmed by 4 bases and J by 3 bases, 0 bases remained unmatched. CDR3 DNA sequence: TGCAGCGTTGCTAGCGGGAGCTACGAGCAGTACTTC. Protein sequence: CSVASGSYEQYF.

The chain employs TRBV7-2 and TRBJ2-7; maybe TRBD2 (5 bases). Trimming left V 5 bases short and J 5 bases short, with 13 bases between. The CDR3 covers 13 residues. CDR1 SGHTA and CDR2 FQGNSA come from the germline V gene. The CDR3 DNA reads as TGTGCCAGCAGCCTCGGACTTCCGAACGAGCAGTACTTC. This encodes CASSLGLPNEQYF.

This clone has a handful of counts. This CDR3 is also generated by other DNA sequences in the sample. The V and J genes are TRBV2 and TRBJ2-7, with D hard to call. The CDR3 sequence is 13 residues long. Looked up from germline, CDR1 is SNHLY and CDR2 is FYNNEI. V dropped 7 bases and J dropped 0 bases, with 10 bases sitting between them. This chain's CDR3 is CASKVASSYEQYF. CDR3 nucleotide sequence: TGTGCCAGCAAGGTGGCGAGCTCCTACGAGCAGTACTTC.

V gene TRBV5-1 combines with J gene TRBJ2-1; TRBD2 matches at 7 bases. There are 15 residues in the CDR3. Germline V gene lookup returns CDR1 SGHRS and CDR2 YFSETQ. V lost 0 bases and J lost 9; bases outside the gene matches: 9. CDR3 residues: CASSLVQAPGGEQFF. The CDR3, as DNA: TGCGCCAGCAGCTTGGTACAGGCCCCGGGGGGTGAGCAGTTCTTC.

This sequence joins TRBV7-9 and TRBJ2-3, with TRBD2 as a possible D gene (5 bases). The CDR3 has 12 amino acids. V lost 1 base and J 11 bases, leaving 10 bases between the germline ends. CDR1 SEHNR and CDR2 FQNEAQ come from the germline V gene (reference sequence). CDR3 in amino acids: CASSLGTRRQYF. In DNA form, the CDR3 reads TGTGCCAGCAGCTTAGGGACTCGGAGGCAGTATTTT. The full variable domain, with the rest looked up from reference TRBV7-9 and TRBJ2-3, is DTGVSQNPRHKITKRGQNVTFRCDPISEHNRLYWYRQTLGQGPEFLTYFQNEAQLEKSRLLSDRFSAERPKGSFSTLEIQRTEQGDSAMYLCASSLGTRRQYFGPGTRLTVL.

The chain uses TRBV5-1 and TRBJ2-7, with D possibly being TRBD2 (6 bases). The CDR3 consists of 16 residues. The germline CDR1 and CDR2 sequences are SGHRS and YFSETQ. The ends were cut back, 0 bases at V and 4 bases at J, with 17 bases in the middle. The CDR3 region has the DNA TGCGCCAGCAGCTTGGCTCCGGGAGCCGTTGGATACGAGCAGTACTTC. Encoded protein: CASSLAPGAVGYEQYF. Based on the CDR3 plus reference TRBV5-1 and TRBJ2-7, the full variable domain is KAGVTQTPRYLIKTRGQQVTLSCSPISGHRSVSWYQQTPGQGLQFLFEYFSETQRNKGNFPGRFSGRQFSNSRSEMNVSTLELGDSALYLCASSLAPGAVGYEQYFGPGTRLTVT.

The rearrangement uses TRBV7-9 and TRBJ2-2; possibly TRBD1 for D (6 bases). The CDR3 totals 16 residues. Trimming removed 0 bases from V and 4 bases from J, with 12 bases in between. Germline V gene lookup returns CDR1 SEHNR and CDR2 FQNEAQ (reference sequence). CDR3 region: CASSLATGGFTGELFF. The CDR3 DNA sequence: TGTGCCAGCAGCTTAGCGACAGGCGGTTTCACCGGGGAGCTGTTTTTT.

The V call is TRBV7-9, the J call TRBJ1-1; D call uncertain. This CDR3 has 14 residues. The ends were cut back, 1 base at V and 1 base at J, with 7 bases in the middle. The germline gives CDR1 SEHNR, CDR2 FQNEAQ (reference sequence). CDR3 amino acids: CASSLGQANTEAFF. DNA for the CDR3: TGTGCCAGCAGCTTAGGGCAGGCGAACACTGAAGCTTTCTTT.

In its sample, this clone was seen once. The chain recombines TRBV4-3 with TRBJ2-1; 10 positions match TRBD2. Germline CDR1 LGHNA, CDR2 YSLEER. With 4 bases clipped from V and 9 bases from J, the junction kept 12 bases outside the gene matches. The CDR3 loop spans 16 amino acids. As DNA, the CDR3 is TGCGCCAGCAGCCCCTCGTGGCTAGCGGGAGTCGGTGAGCAGTTCTTC. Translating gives CASSPSWLAGVGEQFF.

The CDR3 protein is CASSLHGRGLDEQYF. The CDR3 nucleotides are TGCGCCAGCAGCTTACATGGCAGGGGGCTGGACGAGCAGTACTTC. The rearrangement joins TRBV5-1 to TRBJ2-7; TRBD1 agrees at 8 bases. CDR1 and CDR2 from the germline V gene are SGHRS and YFSETQ. Trimming removed 2 bases from V and 5 bases from J; junction bases left unmatched: 9. CDR3 size: 15 residues.

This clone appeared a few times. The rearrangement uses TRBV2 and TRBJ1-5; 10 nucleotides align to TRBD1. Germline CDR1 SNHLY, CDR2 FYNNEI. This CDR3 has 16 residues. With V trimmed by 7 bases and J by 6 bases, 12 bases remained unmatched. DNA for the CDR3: TGTGCCAGCACACGTAACCGGGACAGGGGAACTCAGCCCCAGCATTTT. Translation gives CASTRNRDRGTQPQHF.

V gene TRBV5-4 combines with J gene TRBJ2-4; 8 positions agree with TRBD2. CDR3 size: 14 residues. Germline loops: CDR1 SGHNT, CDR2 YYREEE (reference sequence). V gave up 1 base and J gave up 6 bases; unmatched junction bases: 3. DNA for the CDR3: TGTGCCAGCAGCTTGTTCGGGGGGGCAAACATTCAGTACTTC. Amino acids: CASSLFGGANIQYF.

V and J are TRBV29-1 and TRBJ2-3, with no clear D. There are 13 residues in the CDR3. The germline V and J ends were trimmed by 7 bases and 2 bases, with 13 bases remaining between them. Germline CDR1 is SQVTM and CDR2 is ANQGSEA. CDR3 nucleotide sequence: TGCAGCGCCCAAACAGCCCCCACAGATACGCAGTATTTT. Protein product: CSAQTAPTDTQYF.

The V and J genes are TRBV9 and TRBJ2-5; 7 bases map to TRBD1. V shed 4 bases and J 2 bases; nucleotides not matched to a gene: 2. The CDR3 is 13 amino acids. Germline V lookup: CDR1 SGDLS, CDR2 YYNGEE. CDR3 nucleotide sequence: TGTGCCAGCAGCAGGGGGCCTCAAGAGACCCAGTACTTC. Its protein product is CASSRGPQETQYF.

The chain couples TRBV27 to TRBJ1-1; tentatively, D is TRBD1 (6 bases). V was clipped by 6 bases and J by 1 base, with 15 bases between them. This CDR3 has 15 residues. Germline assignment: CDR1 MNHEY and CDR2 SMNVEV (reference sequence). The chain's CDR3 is CASSLNRDRNTEAFF. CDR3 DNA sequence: TGTGCCAGCAGCCTTAACAGGGATCGGAACACTGAAGCTTTCTTT.

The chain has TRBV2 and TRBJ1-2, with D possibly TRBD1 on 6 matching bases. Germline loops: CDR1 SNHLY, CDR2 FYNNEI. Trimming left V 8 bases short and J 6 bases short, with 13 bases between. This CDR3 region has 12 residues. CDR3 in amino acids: CASYRVSNGYTF. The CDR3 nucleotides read TGTGCCAGCTACAGGGTGTCAAATGGCTACACCTTC.

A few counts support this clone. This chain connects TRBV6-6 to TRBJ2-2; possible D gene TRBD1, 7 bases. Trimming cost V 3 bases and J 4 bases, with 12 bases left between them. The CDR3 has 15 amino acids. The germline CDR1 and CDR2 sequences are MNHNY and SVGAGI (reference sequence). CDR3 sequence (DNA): TGTGCCAGCAGTTATCGGGGGACAGTCACCGGGGAGCTGTTTTTT. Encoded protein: CASSYRGTVTGELFF.

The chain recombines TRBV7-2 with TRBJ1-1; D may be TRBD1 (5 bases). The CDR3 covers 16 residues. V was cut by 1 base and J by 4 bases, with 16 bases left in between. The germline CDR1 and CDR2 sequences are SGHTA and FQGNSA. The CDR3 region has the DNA TGTGCCAGCAGCTTAGTGGCAGGGTGGCCTAGCACTGAAGCTTTCTTT. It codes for CASSLVAGWPSTEAFF.

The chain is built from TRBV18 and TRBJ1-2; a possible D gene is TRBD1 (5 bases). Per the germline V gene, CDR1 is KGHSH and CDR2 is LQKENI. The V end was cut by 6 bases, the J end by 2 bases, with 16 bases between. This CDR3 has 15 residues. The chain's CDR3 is CASSGGLFGNYGYTF. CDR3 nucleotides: TGTGCCAGCTCTGGGGGACTCTTCGGCAACTATGGCTACACCTTC.